These T cell receptor beta chains were read from a single sample in a study of graft-versus-host responses after intestinal transplantation. TCRdb keeps only in-frame clones here, not all; method: immunoSEQ multiplex PCR. The sample lists about 4,700 clones, 27% occurring once. Here the sequenced sample was alloreactive CD8+ T cells from a mixed lymphocyte reaction culture, taken before transplantation. All receptors come from a human patient who was an organ donor for intestinal transplantation. Both conserved end residues are part of each CDR3. A D gene is named only where the DNA matches it firmly. A clone size is listed for some rows: how often the clone was seen (once, few, many), or a class if it is expanded.

v_gene,d_gene,abundance,j_gene,CDR3nt,CDR3aa
TRBV28,.,medium-sized,TRBJ1-5,TGTGCCAGCAGTTTCAACAGAAGGTCGCCCCAGCATTTT,CASSFNRRSPQHF
TRBV7-6,.,few,TRBJ1-1,TGTGCCAGCAGTAATCTCCACATCGAGGGCTTT,CASSNLHIEGF
TRBV19,.,.,TRBJ1-6,TGTGCCAGTAGTATAGATCGTGGGGGCCGTTCACCCCTCCACTTT,CASSIDRGGRSPLHF
TRBV7-6,.,few,TRBJ1-2,TGTGCCAGCAGCTTAGTACGCTTTGGGGGGTGGTATGGCTACACCTTC,CASSLVRFGGWYGYTF
TRBV7-2,.,medium-sized,TRBJ1-6,TGTGCCAGCAGGGGCGGGAGGGTCTATAATTCACCCCTCCACTTT,CASRGGRVYNSPLHF
TRBV6-4,TRBD2,.,TRBJ2-2,TGTGCCAGCAGTTTAGCGGGGGGCCCCGACGGGGAGCTGTTTTTT,CASSLAGGPDGELFF
TRBV6-1,.,once,TRBJ2-2,TGTGCCAGCAGGACAGCCCCGAACACCGGGGAGCTGTTTTTT,CASRTAPNTGELFF
TRBV5-1,TRBD1,few,TRBJ2-5,TGCGCCAGCAGCATAGGTCTTTACAAGTGGGACAGGGAAGAGACCCAGTACTTC,CASSIGLYKWDREETQYF
TRBV13,TRBD1,.,TRBJ1-2,TGTGCCAGCACCCCACCGGACAGGGACTATGGCTACACCTTC,CASTPPDRDYGYTF
TRBV2,.,large,TRBJ1-1,TGTGCCAGCAGTCTTAGGACATTCATGAACACTGAAGCTTTCTTT,CASSLRTFMNTEAFF
TRBV5-4,TRBD1,few,TRBJ1-5,TGTGCCAGCAGCCAGAACCCCGGGACAGTGGATCAGCCCCAGCATTTT,CASSQNPGTVDQPQHF
TRBV10-1,.,few,TRBJ1-5,TGCGCCAGCAGCCCCCAGTGTAGCAATCAGCCCCAGCATTTT,CASSPQCSNQPQHF
TRBV4-3,.,medium-sized,TRBJ2-2,TGCGCCAGCAGCCAAGAGGAGGGGCCCGGGGAGCTGTTTTTT,CASSQEEGPGELFF
TRBV6-1,.,medium-sized,TRBJ2-1,TGTGCCAGCATGCTGAGTTACAATGAGCAGTTCTTC,CASMLSYNEQFF
TRBV15,.,few,TRBJ1-2,TGTGCCACCAGCAGAGATCGGGATAGACCGGATGGCTACACCTTC,CATSRDRDRPDGYTF
TRBV11-2,TRBD1,.,TRBJ2-3,TGTGCCAGCATCCAAAGGGGACAGGCCGGAGATACGCAGTATTTT,CASIQRGQAGDTQYF
TRBV5-4,TRBD1,few,TRBJ1-6,TGTGCCAGCAGCTTGGACAGGGGTAATTCACCCCTCCACTTT,CASSLDRGNSPLHF
TRBV5-6,.,medium-sized,TRBJ1-6,TGTGCCAGCAGCGAAGTATCAGGGGACTCACCCCTCCACTTT,CASSEVSGDSPLHF
TRBV7-8,TRBD1,few,TRBJ1-5,TGTGCCAGCAGCTCTCAAATAGGGACAGGGAGCGGCAATCAGCCCCAGCATTTT,CASSSQIGTGSGNQPQHF
TRBV7-8,TRBD1,medium-sized,TRBJ1-1,TGTGCCAGCAGCTCAGATCGGGGTTGGGACAGGGGGTTCGAAGACACTGAAGCTTTCTTT,CASSSDRGWDRGFEDTEAFF
TRBV4-3,TRBD1,medium-sized,TRBJ1-1,TGCGCCAGCAGCCTGCGGACAGGAACTGAAGCTTTCTTT,CASSLRTGTEAFF
TRBV6-4,.,.,TRBJ1-5,TGTGCCAGCAGTGACTCGAGGGTACAGTATAGCAATCAGCCCCAGCATTTT,CASSDSRVQYSNQPQHF
TRBV27,TRBD1,.,TRBJ1-5,TGTGCCAGCGCTACAAGACAGGGGGCTTTTCAGCCCCAGCATTTT,CASATRQGAFQPQHF
TRBV29-1,TRBD1,few,TRBJ2-1,TGCAGCGTTCGGGACAGGGGAAATGAGCAGTTCTTC,CSVRDRGNEQFF
TRBV7-2,.,.,TRBJ1-1,TGTGCCAGCAGTAATCTCCACATCGAGGGCTTT,CASSNLHIEGF
TRBV4-1,.,.,TRBJ2-7,TGCGCCAGCAGCCATCGGGACACCTCACGGGACGAGCAGTACTTC,CASSHRDTSRDEQYF
TRBV5-1,.,medium-sized,TRBJ1-1,TGCGCCAGCAGCTTGGTCGACAGTGAAGCTTTCTTT,CASSLVDSEAFF
TRBV5-4,TRBD1,few,TRBJ2-1,TGTGCCAGCAGTATAAGGGGGCTACCGGGGTTCTTC,CASSIRGLPGFF
TRBV27,.,medium-sized,TRBJ1-5,TGTGCCAGCAGTTTATCTCCCTTTTTGGAGGGCAATCAGCCCCAGCATTTT,CASSLSPFLEGNQPQHF
TRBV5-4,TRBD2,few,TRBJ2-6,TGTGCCAGCAGCTTGGGGGAGGGATCCCCTTCTGGGGCCAACGTCCTGACTTTC,CASSLGEGSPSGANVLTF
TRBV6-5,TRBD1,large,TRBJ2-1,TGTGCCAGCAGTTACGGGACAGGGCTGTACAATGAGCAGTTCTTC,CASSYGTGLYNEQFF
TRBV5-6,.,.,TRBJ1-2,TGTGCCAGCAGCTTGGGGCAGGTTGATGGCTACACCTTC,CASSLGQVDGYTF
TRBV6-4,TRBD1,.,TRBJ2-3,TGTGCCAGCACGGCAGGGGGTTTGACCACAGATACGCAGTATTTT,CASTAGGLTTDTQYF
TRBV14,.,.,TRBJ1-2,TGTGCCAGCAGCCAAGGCGGGATGGGGTATGGCTACACCTTC,CASSQGGMGYGYTF
TRBV7-6,.,.,TRBJ1-1,TGTGCCAGCAGCTCCACTCCAAAAGACACTGAAGCTTTCTTT,CASSSTPKDTEAFF
TRBV28,.,few,TRBJ1-2,TGTGCCAGCAATCGGGTTAACTATGGCTACACCTTC,CASNRVNYGYTF
TRBV6-5,.,.,TRBJ2-3,TGTGCCAGCAGTTACCCTAGCACAGATACGCAGTATTTT,CASSYPSTDTQYF